The T cell receptor (beta chain) described here comes from a study of cytomegalovirus exposure and HLA in healthy donors (dated by TCRdb to the late 2010s). For the study in its entirety: According to an earlier analysis of 450 to 650 of the donors, roughly 180 million T cells yielded roughly 110 million unique TCR beta sequences and about 280 Gb of sequence data. Around 320 gigabases of sequencing data and 80 million or so unique TCR sequences were included in an early release covering 550 to 800 HLA-typed donors. Of the roughly 410 genotyped donors, over 80% were placed in the genetic ancestry cluster associated with self-reported Caucasian donors. The aim of the study was to test whether cataloging public T cell receptors could identify signatures of past pathogen exposure. Using immunosequencing, the study profiled T cell repertoires from approximately 700 subjects and related those repertoires to cytomegalovirus serostatus. Along with the approximately 600-subject first cohort, a separate validation cohort of over 90 different subjects was used. The study combined high-throughput TCR immunosequencing, statistical association of individual TCRs with disease status, and machine learning to predict cytomegalovirus infection status. A later analysis re-analyzed previously published TCR beta repertoires from 500 to 700 donors and added high-resolution HLA genotyping to study TCR occurrence patterns. Rather than using new phenotypic data, the later analysis identified candidate immune exposures from TCR beta sequences and from how often those sequences occurred across donors. An earlier analysis of approximately 630 of the donors applied high-throughput TCR beta sequencing to assess whether each TCR beta V gene segment acted as functional or pseudogenic. Alongside the repertoire data, information on donor age, sex, ethnicity and CMV serostatus was compiled. Genome-wide SNP genotypes for about 65% of the roughly 670 donors were used in a later genetic analysis, which treated that subset as a discovery cohort. All discovery cohort repertoires had been generated using a single sequencing platform. Both class I and class II loci were covered by HLA typing, at four-digit resolution. The number of donors typed differed by locus, with about 620-630 for A, B, C, DRB1 and DQB1, around 520 for DQA1, nearly 610 for DPA1, and over 400 for DPB1. Roughly 5 DR-DQ haplotypes were handled as single units for association and clustering, since linkage in the cohort was strong. Among about 410 genotyped donors of the cohort, an average of around 240,000 unique TCR beta nucleotide sequences was sequenced per donor, of which about 19% were non-productive. Broad study findings and their caveats: Most CMV-associated TCR beta chains appeared to be HLA-restricted in a later analysis, and the HLA associations seemed to be driven largely by CMV exposure. Several of the top co-occurrence clusters appeared to be linked to parvovirus B19, influenza, CMV and Epstein-Barr virus, according to a later analysis. A further reported finding was that TCR beta sequences accurately predicted the HLA-A and HLA-B alleles for most subjects in the first cohort. In a later analysis, HLA-associated TCR beta chains showed more clonal expansion and lower generation probabilities than non-associated chains that were equally common. The sequencing pipeline was judged likely to have produced a cluster of highly shared sequence variants as a technical artifact. In a later genetic analysis, a missense DCLRE1C variant was associated with V-gene and J-gene trimming of TCR beta chains, and the association was replicated in an independent cohort. Compared with the roughly 700-donor mean, donors in an Asian-associated ancestry cluster had fewer N-insertions in productive TCRs, according to a later genetic analysis. In an earlier analysis of more than 500 of the donors, most TCR beta V segments appeared in productive rearrangements about 87% or about 30% of the time, broadly matching IMGT annotations. A later analysis associated 16,951 TCR beta sequences with specific HLA alleles at a false discovery rate of 0.05. A few of the identified cytomegalovirus-associated TCR beta chains were confirmed in vitro to be specific for cytomegalovirus antigens. Presence/absence analyses assumed roughly uniform sequencing depth across donors, an assumption that may not hold. A total of 150 to 200 TCR beta chains were listed by the study as associated with cytomegalovirus. The only immune exposure information available for the cohort was CMV serostatus. Only TCR beta chains were sequenced in this cohort, and the absence of alpha or paired-chain data limited detectable features. Because some donors lacked HLA typing at each locus, the association tests relied only on the typed subset. Because counts were too low, seventeen rarely observed V segments, including chromosome 9 orphons, were left out of the earlier analysis of 587 of the donors. When HLA alleles, especially DR and DQ, strongly co-occurred, attributing TCR associations to individual alleles was difficult. Cytomegalovirus status was reported to be diagnosed by the classifier with high specificity and sensitivity in both the original and validation cohorts. Linkage disequilibrium might explain the correlated functional status among segregating V segments, but an unknown experimental factor could not be excluded. It was suggested by the authors that the approach could potentially be generalized to other disease states and immunological phenotypes. Across donors, most TCR sequences were observed very rarely, whereas some public TCRs were present in many individuals. In a later analysis, the rate of TCR association differed among HLA loci, with DRB1 alleles having the most associated TCRs and HLA-C alleles having the fewest.

Comment on this clone: Its cognate antigen has yet to be identified. No base quality values were provided; no much bigger clone lies one nucleotide off.

The cohort was made up of about 610 healthy bone marrow donors. At the time of sampling, every cohort member was nominally healthy, though immune exposures that went unrecorded were likely present. The donor was CMV seropositive and belonged to the group of 250 to 300 seropositive cohort members. A peripheral blood sample was provided by each donor, and peripheral blood mononuclear cells were used for TCR beta sequencing. Genomic DNA was extracted from the blood cell samples with the Qiagen DNeasy Blood Extraction Kit. Preparation of the library involved the immunoSEQ multiplex PCR assay. For the multiplex PCR, a mixture combining 60 forward primers for TCR Vbeta segments and 13 reverse primers for TCR Jbeta segments was used. The CDR3 region of rearranged TCR beta genes was amplified from genomic DNA with a multiplex PCR assay. On the Illumina HiSeq System, the amplified TCR beta libraries were sequenced as 87-base-pair reads. The study's own analysis went as follows. A later analysis counted about 80 million unique TCR beta chains across the 700 or so repertoires, and 10 million to 11 million of these chains were shared by at least two donors. Raw reads were error-corrected and collapsed into unique sequences by a nearest-neighbor algorithm in which closely related sequences were merged to remove PCR and sequencing errors. Alignment of CDR3 sequences to IMGT reference sequences was used to assign V, D and J gene segments. For a sequence to be retained, at least a six-nucleotide match to both a V gene segment and a J gene segment was required. Rearrangements were called productive when the CDR3 lacked stop codons and stayed in frame with V and J; all others were non-productive. CDR3 was defined by IMGT convention, running from the second conserved V-encoded cysteine to the conserved J-encoded phenylalanine. The earlier analysis of roughly 590 of the donors excluded sequences that lacked an unambiguous match to a single V gene segment. In an earlier analysis of 587 of the donors, a V segment was called functional when productive rearrangements were above 56.7%, and segregating when the standard deviation between donors exceeded 5%. A statistical classification framework was built to diagnose cytomegalovirus status from the catalog of TCR beta chain sequences. In a later analysis, V and J genes were assigned by comparing TCR nucleotide sequences against IMGT/GENE-DB human TR gene sequences. The TCRdist pipeline was used in a later analysis to assign CDR3 sequences and most-parsimonious VDJ recombination scenarios. In a later analysis, every TCR beta chain was defined by the combination of its CDR3 amino acid sequence and its V-gene family, and reads without a unique V-gene family were dropped. A later analysis removed roughly 590 highly shared, low-generation-probability nucleotide sequences to deal with suspected cross-contamination and a sequencing artifact. In a later analysis, a clonal expansion index was calculated for each public chain from normalized within-repertoire ranks of inferred template counts. In a later analysis, generation probabilities were computed using a VDJ recombination model fitted to out-of-frame rearrangements, and the results were checked against IGoR. In a later analysis, hypergeometric tests were used to score TCR-TCR, TCR-HLA and TCR-CMV co-occurrence, with a repertoire-size bias correction applied to TCR pairs. To estimate false discovery rates, a later analysis permuted the HLA or CMV assignments 20 times. In a later analysis, co-occurring TCRs were grouped using DBSCAN, with TCRdist sequence similarity added in when clustering inside HLA-allele-positive subsets. Co-occurrence clustering excluded repertoires with fewer than 30,000 or more than 120,000 public chains, plus five with anomalous nucleotide sharing. Not all clones reach the TCRdb copy of this immuneACCESS table, which keeps in-frame sequences only. Checked studies attribute under half of the gap to unresolved V genes and leave the rest unexplained. Clonal size and the V and J genes are those of that table, whereas D and trimming came from the DNA. Across this sample there are about 190,000 clones, with 65% to 75% seen only once. The ten largest clonotypes hold more than 4.5% of the sample.

Sequencing was carried out using PBMCs. This receptor was obtained from a man aged 30 to 39 in good health and CMV-seropositive.

Here the CDR3 is given as CASSLTGYGYEQYF. Here is the DNA: TGCGCCAGCAGCTTAACAGGGTATGGGTACGAGCAGTACTTC. The V and J genes are TRBV5-1 and TRBJ2-7; possibly the D gene is TRBD1, per 6 matching bases. The CDR3 runs 14 amino acids, cysteine and phenylalanine included. Of the read, only the CDR3 DNA is kept; its 42 bases are in frame from base 1. Per the germline V gene, SGHRS is the CDR1 and YFSETQ is the CDR2. V is cut by 2 bases and J by 4 bases, and the space between the germline ends is 13 bases.